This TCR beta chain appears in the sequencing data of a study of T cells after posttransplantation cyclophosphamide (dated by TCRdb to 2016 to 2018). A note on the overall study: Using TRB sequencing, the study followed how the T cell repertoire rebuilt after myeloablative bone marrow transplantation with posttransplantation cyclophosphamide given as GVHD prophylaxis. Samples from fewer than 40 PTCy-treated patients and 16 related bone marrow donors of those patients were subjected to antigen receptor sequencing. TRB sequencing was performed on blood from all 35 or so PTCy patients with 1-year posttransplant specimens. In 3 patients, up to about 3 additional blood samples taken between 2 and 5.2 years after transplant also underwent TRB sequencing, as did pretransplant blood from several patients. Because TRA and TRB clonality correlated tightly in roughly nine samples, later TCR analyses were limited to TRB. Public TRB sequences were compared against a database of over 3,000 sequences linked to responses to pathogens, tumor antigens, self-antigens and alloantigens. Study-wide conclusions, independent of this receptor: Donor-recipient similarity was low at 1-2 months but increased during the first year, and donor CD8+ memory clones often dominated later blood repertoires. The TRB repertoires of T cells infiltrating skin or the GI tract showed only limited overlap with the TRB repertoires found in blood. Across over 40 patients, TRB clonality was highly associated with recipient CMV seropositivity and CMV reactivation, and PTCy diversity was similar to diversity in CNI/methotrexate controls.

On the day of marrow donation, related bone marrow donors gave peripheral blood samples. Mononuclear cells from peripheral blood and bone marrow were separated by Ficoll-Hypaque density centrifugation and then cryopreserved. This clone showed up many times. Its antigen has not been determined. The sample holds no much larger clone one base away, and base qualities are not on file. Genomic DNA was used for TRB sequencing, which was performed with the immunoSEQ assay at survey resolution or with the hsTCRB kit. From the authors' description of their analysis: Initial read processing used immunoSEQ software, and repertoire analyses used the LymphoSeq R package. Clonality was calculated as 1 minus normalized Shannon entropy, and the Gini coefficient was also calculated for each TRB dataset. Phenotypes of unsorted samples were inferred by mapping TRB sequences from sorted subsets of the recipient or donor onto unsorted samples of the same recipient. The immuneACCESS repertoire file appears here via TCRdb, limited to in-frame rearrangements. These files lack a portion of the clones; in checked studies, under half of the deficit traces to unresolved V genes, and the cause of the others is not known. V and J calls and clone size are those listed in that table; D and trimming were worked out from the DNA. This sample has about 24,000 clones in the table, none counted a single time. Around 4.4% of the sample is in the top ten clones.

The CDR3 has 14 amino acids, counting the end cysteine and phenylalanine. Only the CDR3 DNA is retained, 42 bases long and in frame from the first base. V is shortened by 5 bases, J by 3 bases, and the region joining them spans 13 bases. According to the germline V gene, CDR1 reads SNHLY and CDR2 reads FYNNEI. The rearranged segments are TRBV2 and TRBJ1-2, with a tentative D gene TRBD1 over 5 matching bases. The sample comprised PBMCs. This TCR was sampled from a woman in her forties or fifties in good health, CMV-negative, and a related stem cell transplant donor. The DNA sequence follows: TGTGCCAGCAGTCTGGGGCAAGGGGACTATGGCTACACCTTC. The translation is CASSLGQGDYGYTF.